The sequence of this TCR beta chain was determined in a study of cytomegalovirus exposure and HLA in healthy donors. Overall study findings and caveats: High sensitivity and specificity were reportedly achieved when the classifier diagnosed cytomegalovirus status.

Trimming removed 5 bases from V and 7 bases from J, with 9 bases in between. The CDR3 has 13 residues. CDR1 MNHNS and CDR2 SASEGT come from the germline V gene. This clone was observed a handful of times. Its target is not known. Using immunoSEQ multiplex PCR, the repertoire was profiled, and TCRdb retains in-frame clones only, with some absent. The sample contains 130,000 or so clones, 75% to 90% of which appear only once. The origin of this receptor is a woman under 30 in good health and CMV-seronegative. The source material was PBMCs. This chain links TRBV6-1 with TRBJ1-6; D unclear. CDR3 loop: CASSRANNSPLHF. CDR3 in DNA: TGTGCCAGCAGTAGAGCGAACAATTCACCCCTCCACTTT.